These 2 T cell receptor beta chains were sequenced from one sample in a study of shared clonotypes between healthy human individuals. The assay was immunoSEQ multiplex PCR, and TCRdb's table has in-frame clones only and misses some. The sample yields a few hundred thousand clones, about 95% seen once. Terminally differentiated effector memory CD45RA+ cells were excluded from the naive CD8 cells, which were CD45RO-negative and positively selected for CCR7. The sample was naive CD8+ T cells sorted from blood. These TCRs come from a woman aged 25-40 years in good health.

This chain uses TRBV4-1 with TRBJ2-5; D possibly corresponds to TRBD2 (5 bases). CDR1 is MGHRA, CDR2 YSYEKL, per germline. The ends were cut back, 0 bases at V and 7 bases at J, with 9 bases in the middle. The CDR3 is made up of 13 amino acids. Here the CDR3 DNA reads TGCGCCAGCAGCCAAGAAGCGGATGGGACCCAGTACTTC. It is translated as CASSQEADGTQYF.

The rearrangement links TRBV27 to TRBJ2-3; D might be TRBD1 (5 bases). Per the germline V gene, CDR1 is MNHEY and CDR2 is SMNVEV (reference sequence). With 0 bases removed from V and 5 bases from J, the gap between germline ends came to 15 bases. The CDR3 runs 16 residues. CDR3 protein: CASSLSPGSFQDTQYF. The DNA for the CDR3 is TGTGCCAGCAGTTTATCCCCAGGGTCGTTTCAAGATACGCAGTATTTT.